The T cell receptor (beta chain) described here comes from a study of breast tumors, draining lymph nodes, adjacent tissues. Germline V gives CDR1 SGHNT, CDR2 YENEEA. This CDR3 has 16 residues. The V gene end was trimmed by 3 bases and the J gene end by 4 bases; junction bases not matched to a gene: 8. Via MiXCR, TCRdb re-called the multiplex PCR reads, giving one row per CDR3 protein. The sample has some 150,000 distinct CDR3 sequences; approximately 20% are singletons. Axillary draining lymph nodes of breast cancer patients supplied the node samples. Turning to this clonotype: A much larger clone differs by one base, so this may be a read error.

The chain combines TRBV11-3 with TRBJ2-3, with 9 bases matching TRBD2. The sequenced sample was axillary lymph node tissue. The sequence came from a female donor with breast cancer. Some clones in this sample may be carry-over from other donors' samples. This chain's CDR3 is CASSFPWREGADTQYF. DNA of the CDR3: TGTGCCAGCAGCTTCCCCTGGCGGGAGGGTGCAGATACGCAGTATTTT.